The rows below give T cell receptor beta chains drawn from one sample of a study of identical twins. TCRdb itself ran the 5' RACE reads through MiXCR, one entry per CDR3 protein. This sample has a few hundred thousand distinct CDR3 sequences, with around 8.3% found just once. This sample was also put to use in a study of yellow fever vaccine responses in identical twins.

Sequenced: CD8+ T cells sorted from blood. These receptors were obtained from a woman aged 18-30 years in good health. The CDR3 runs from the conserved cysteine through the conserved F or W. D genes are given only for firm matches. A clone size is listed for some rows: how often the clone was seen (once, few, many), or a class if it is expanded.

d_call j_call clone_size cdr3_length v_call cdr3_aa cdr3_nt
- TRBJ2-7 - 11 TRBV29-1 CSAADGPEQYF TGCAGCGCCGCGGACGGTCCGGAGCAGTACTTC
TRBD1 TRBJ2-7 few 14 TRBV11-2 CASSFGTGHYEQYF TGTGCCAGCAGCTTCGGGACAGGTCACTACGAGCAGTACTTC
- TRBJ2-7 few 14 TRBV7-8 CASSHEGVGGEQYF TGTGCCAGCAGCCACGAGGGGGTGGGTGGCGAGCAGTACTTC
- TRBJ2-7 - 16 TRBV7-6 CASSQKAFPPSYEQYF TGTGCCAGCAGCCAAAAGGCCTTTCCCCCGTCCTACGAGCAGTACTTC
- TRBJ1-1 many 15 TRBV10-3 CAISESEGLNTEAFF TGTGCCATCAGTGAGTCGGAAGGCCTGAACACTGAAGCTTTCTTT
- TRBJ2-7 many 13 TRBV25-1 CASSETSYDEQYF TGTGCCAGCAGTGAAACTAGCTACGACGAGCAGTACTTC
- TRBJ2-6 few 13 TRBV7-9 CASSPAGANVLTF TGTGCCAGCAGCCCGGCCGGGGCCAACGTCCTGACTTTC
- TRBJ2-5 - 14 TRBV7-9 CASSTQGSGETQYF TGTGCCAGCAGCACACAAGGGAGCGGAGAGACCCAGTACTTC
- TRBJ1-4 - 15 TRBV25-1 CASSEWGAYDEKLFF TGTGCCAGCAGTGAATGGGGGGCGTACGATGAAAAACTGTTTTTT
- TRBJ2-5 few 14 TRBV27 CASSSGLADVTQYF TGTGCCAGCAGTTCGGGCTTAGCGGACGTGACCCAGTACTTC
TRBD1 TRBJ2-5 - 16 TRBV7-9 CASSEPDRGSQETQYF TGTGCCAGCAGCGAACCGGACAGGGGATCCCAAGAGACCCAGTACTTC
- TRBJ2-1 few 17 TRBV12-3/TRBV12-4 CASSPSTGSLDYNEQFF TGTGCCAGCAGTCCGAGCACAGGGTCCCTAGATTACAATGAGCAGTTCTTC
TRBD2 TRBJ2-7 - 15 TRBV4-3 CASSQVREGLYEQYF TGCGCCAGCAGCCAAGTAAGGGAGGGCCTCTACGAGCAGTACTTC
TRBD1 TRBJ2-2 - 16 TRBV7-9 CASSGRQGANTGELFF TGTGCCAGCAGCGGACGGCAGGGGGCTAACACCGGGGAGCTGTTTTTT
TRBD2 TRBJ2-7 many 21 TRBV28 CASSFPGTGFGLAGEDYEQYF TGTGCCAGCAGTTTCCCGGGGACGGGATTCGGACTAGCGGGAGAGGACTACGAGCAGTACTTC
TRBD1 TRBJ2-1 few 14 TRBV4-3 CASSPSRGPNEQFF TGCGCCAGCAGCCCATCCAGGGGGCCCAATGAGCAGTTCTTC
TRBD2 TRBJ2-3 - 17 TRBV12-5 CASGLPLLAGGTDTQYF TGTGCTAGTGGTTTGCCCCTACTAGCGGGAGGCACAGATACGCAGTATTTT
- TRBJ2-6 - 16 TRBV7-3 CASSLDRPSGANVLTF TGTGCCAGCAGCTTAGACAGACCCTCTGGGGCCAACGTCCTGACTTTC
TRBD1 TRBJ1-1 - 16 TRBV3-1 CASSQDPGGMWTEAFF TGTGCCAGCAGCCAGGACCCAGGGGGCATGTGGACTGAAGCTTTCTTT
- TRBJ1-2 - 13 TRBV24-1 CATSDRQGDGYTF TGTGCCACCAGCGACCGTCAGGGCGATGGCTACACCTTC
- TRBJ2-7 many 14 TRBV10-3 CAISEGTTTYEQYF TGTGCCATCAGTGAGGGGACAACGACCTACGAGCAGTACTTC
- TRBJ2-7 - 13 TRBV20-1 CSARGPISYEQYF TGCAGTGCTAGGGGCCCAATCTCCTACGAGCAGTACTTC
- TRBJ2-3 few 15 TRBV2 CASSDLGLVGDTQYF TGTGCCAGCAGTGATTTGGGACTCGTAGGGGATACGCAGTATTTT
- TRBJ2-7 - 13 TRBV28 CASGGWGMCEQYF TGTGCCAGCGGTGGCTGGGGAATGTGCGAGCAGTACTTC
TRBD2 TRBJ2-2 few 17 TRBV6-4 CASSDSASGSDTGELFF TGTGCCAGCAGTGACTCGGCCAGCGGGAGTGACACCGGGGAGCTGTTTTTT
TRBD1 TRBJ1-5 - 16 TRBV20-1 CSARSRDRVRYQPQHF TGCAGTGCTAGAAGCCGTGACAGGGTGAGGTACCAGCCCCAGCATTTT
- TRBJ1-4 - 15 TRBV18 CASSPPGGTNEKLFF TGTGCCAGCTCACCACCGGGGGGCACTAATGAAAAACTGTTTTTT
TRBD1 TRBJ2-7 - 16 TRBV4-1 CASSQDGQGAYYEQYF TGCGCCAGCAGCCAAGATGGACAGGGGGCTTACTACGAGCAGTACTTC
- TRBJ2-1 many 18 TRBV29-1 CSVEGKRKVDFSGWEQFF TGCAGCGTTGAAGGGAAGCGTAAAGTCGACTTCTCCGGTTGGGAGCAGTTCTTC
TRBD2 TRBJ2-3 - 15 TRBV5-6 CASSLVTGGPDTQYF TGTGCCAGCAGCTTGGTGACGGGAGGGCCAGATACGCAGTATTTT
- TRBJ1-6 many 14 TRBV15 CATWRGGANSPLHF TGTGCCACCTGGCGCGGGGGGGCGAATTCACCCCTCCACTTT
TRBD1 TRBJ2-6 many 17 TRBV29-1 CSVGNRDRYSGANVLTF TGCAGCGTCGGAAACCGGGACAGGTACTCTGGGGCCAACGTCCTGACTTTC
- TRBJ2-7 medium-sized 15 TRBV2 CASREPEGVSYEQYF TGTGCCAGCAGGGAGCCAGAGGGGGTCAGCTACGAGCAGTACTTC
TRBD1 TRBJ2-6 - 16 TRBV29-1 CSVGDRALSGANVLTF TGCAGCGTTGGGGACAGGGCCCTCTCTGGGGCCAACGTCCTGACTTTC
- TRBJ2-7 many 13 TRBV7-9 CASTISGAYEQYF TGTGCCAGCACCATCTCAGGAGCCTACGAGCAGTACTTC
- TRBJ2-3 many 13 TRBV24-1 CATSVIPGDTQYF TGTGCCACCAGTGTCATTCCGGGAGATACGCAGTATTTT
- TRBJ1-4 - 15 TRBV7-9 CASSLQDSSIVKLFF TGTGCCAGCAGCTTGCAGGACTCTTCAATTGTAAAACTGTTTTTT
- TRBJ2-1 many 12 TRBV7-8 CASSLGLSEQFF TGTGCCAGCAGCCTAGGGTTATCTGAGCAGTTCTTC
TRBD1 TRBJ2-3 - 16 TRBV6-7 CASNTRGDRATDTQYF TGTGCCAGCAACACCAGAGGGGACAGGGCCACAGATACGCAGTATTTT
TRBD2 TRBJ2-2 many 20 TRBV24-1 CATSDPAGLAGELNTGELFF TGTGCCACCAGTGACCCCGCCGGGCTAGCGGGGGAACTTAACACCGGGGAGCTGTTTTTT
TRBD1 TRBJ2-7 many 15 TRBV10-3 CAISESQGGWYEQYF TGTGCCATCAGTGAGTCACAGGGGGGCTGGTACGAGCAGTACTTC
- TRBJ2-7 few 13 TRBV24-1 CATSDLLGAEQYF TGTGCCACCAGTGATTTGTTGGGGGCCGAGCAGTACTTC